This entry concerns a single TCR beta chain. The antigen this receptor binds is unknown. Per-nucleotide qualities are absent, and no much larger clonotype sits a single base away. The sample belongs to a study of T cell changes during pregnancy in multiple sclerosis (dated by TCRdb to between 2019 and 2020). A note on the overall study: In women with multiple sclerosis, the researchers looked at how the T cell repertoire shifted as pregnancy progressed.

Libraries were built with the immunoSEQ multiplex PCR assay. TCRdb carries this immuneACCESS record with in-frame sequences only. Its versions omit some clonotypes, under half of them owing to an unresolved V gene in the studies checked, with the rest unexplained. The sample data list about 49,000 clones, and around 90% of these were observed just once. The ten most abundant clones make up about 5.1% of the sample. CDR1 and CDR2 are read off the germline V gene as MNHNS and SASEGT. The V and J ends are trimmed by 5 bases and 5 bases, leaving 15 bases between them. From the cysteine through the phenylalanine, the CDR3 covers 14 amino acids. Left in the record is the CDR3 DNA by itself, 42 bases read in frame from the first base.

The source was peripheral blood, collected after pregnancy. The sequence was collected from a female donor in good health, enrolled as a control in a pregnancy study. In this chain, TRBV6-1 is recombined with TRBJ1-2; the D gene is unclear. The CDR3 reads as follows: CASSLRGSGYGYTF. The nucleotides are TGTGCCAGCAGTTTAAGAGGGTCGGGGTATGGCTACACCTTC.